This TCR beta chain was sequenced in a study of T cell clones after liver transplantation. Study-level background: Subjects received no induction therapy and standard immunosuppression until randomization at 12-24 months post-transplant. Tolerant meant at least one year fully off immunosuppression without liver enzymes above twice normal.

The CDR3 totals 13 residues. Germline CDR1 reads MGHDK; CDR2 reads SYGVNS. V was pared by 8 bases and J by 4 bases, with 7 bases of the junction left unmatched. Sorting of unstimulated PBMCs yielded separate CD3+CD4+ and CD3+CD8+ fractions. Sequencing used immunoSEQ multiplex PCR; TCRdb keeps in-frame clones, though not all of them. The sample has approximately 55,000 clones, roughly two thirds seen once. The clonotype was recovered from a human donor who received a liver transplant. The sequences come from CD4+ T cells from blood, collected before liver transplant. The rearrangement joins TRBV25-1 to TRBJ2-7; 8 bases line up with TRBD1. CDR3 sequence (DNA): TGTGCCAGCTCGGGACAGGCACCTTACGAGCAGTACTTC. It yields the protein CASSGQAPYEQYF.